This TCR beta chain was found in a study of blood T cell repertoires in COVID-19. The wider study: The analysed material was cDNA or gDNA that came from T cells, B-cell-depleted T cells, or PBMCs.

V lost 1 base, J lost 9 bases, and 4 bases lay in between. Germline V gene sequence: CDR1 SGHTA, CDR2 FQGNSA. The CDR3 sequence is 11 residues long. In the original processing: Estimation of nucleated cell counts relied on the amplification of reference gene primers. Assay: immunoSEQ multiplex PCR; the TCRdb copy retains only in-frame clones and omits some. That table supplies the V and J calls and clone size; D and trimming were determined from the DNA. The sample consists of 100,000 to 150,000 clones, 92% of them appearing once. The sequence was obtained from a man aged 50 or older with COVID-19, enrolled during active disease. Sequences were obtained from peripheral blood. The chain links TRBV7-2 to TRBJ2-1; unclear D gene. The CDR3 DNA is TGTGCCAGCAGCTTAGACGGTGAGCAGTTCTTC. Encoded protein: CASSLDGEQFF.